The 30 T cell receptor beta chains below come from one sample, sequenced in a study of shared clonotypes between healthy human individuals (dated by TCRdb to about 2020). Receptors were amplified or captured by the immunoSEQ multiplex PCR assay. TCRdb took over this immuneACCESS table, retaining in-frame rearrangements with V and J assigned. Such tables are incomplete; in checked studies, under half of the missing clones stem from an unresolved V gene, and the remainder is unexplained. The sample table contains roughly 2.2 million clones; only one count was recorded for 93% of them. The ten largest clones take up roughly 0.36% of the sample. Specimen: naive CD4+ T cells from PBMCs. The label giving this sample's cell subset or site can be read as: CD45RA+ positively selected. The receptors originated from a man aged 18 to 30 in good health. Some clones in this sample may be carry-over from other donors' samples.

The chain recombines TRBV7-9 with TRBJ2-1, with 15 nucleotides matching TRBD2. Germline loops: CDR1 SEHNR, CDR2 FQNEAQ (reference sequence). J gave up 16 bases and V 2 bases, and 15 bases lay outside the gene matches. The CDR3 has 17 residues. The CDR3 region is CASSLTQEGLAGGELFF. The DNA for the CDR3 is TGTGCCAGCAGCTTAACTCAGGAGGGACTAGCGGGAGGCGAGCTTTTCTTC.

The V gene is TRBV5-6, the J gene TRBJ2-7, with D hard to call. Germline CDR1 and CDR2: SGHDT and YYEEEE. V lost 4 bases and J lost 3, with 14 bases in between. The CDR3 has 14 residues. CDR3 sequence: CASSPSGAVYEQYF. DNA for the CDR3: TGTGCCAGCAGCCCCTCTGGAGCAGTCTACGAGCAGTACTTC.

Concerning this clone: The same CDR3 also results from other DNA sequences found in this sample. V usage is TRBV5-1 and J usage is TRBJ1-1; D gene unclear. The CDR3 totals 14 residues. Deletions cut 0 bases from V and 0 bases from J, with 6 bases between. CDR1 SGHRS and CDR2 YFSETQ come from the germline V gene. As DNA, the CDR3 is TGCGCCAGCAGCTTGGAGCCTTTGAACACTGAAGCTTTCTTT. Encoded protein: CASSLEPLNTEAFF. The full variable domain, rest sourced from reference TRBV5-1 and TRBJ1-1, is KAGVTQTPRYLIKTRGQQVTLSCSPISGHRSVSWYQQTPGQGLQFLFEYFSETQRNKGNFPGRFSGRQFSNSRSEMNVSTLELGDSALYLCASSLEPLNTEAFFGQGTRLTVV.

The rearrangement joins TRBV30 to TRBJ2-3; 9 nucleotides align to TRBD2. The CDR3 sequence is 15 residues long. The J segment lost 3 bases and the V segment lost 4 bases, leaving 8 bases of the junction unmatched. Germline CDR1 GTSNPN, CDR2 SVGIG (reference sequence). The DNA for the CDR3 is TGTGCCTGGAACCAAGGACTAGCGAGTACAGATACGCAGTATTTT. Translated: CAWNQGLASTDTQYF.

This clone was seen a single time. In the same sample, other DNA sequences code for this CDR3. This rearrangement joins TRBV7-2 to TRBJ2-3; D call uncertain. CDR3 length: 13 residues. Trimming left V 3 bases short and J 1 base short, with 5 bases between. Germline V gene lookup returns CDR1 SGHTA and CDR2 FQGNSA. CDR3 residues: CASSFGRTDTQYF. In DNA, the CDR3 is TGTGCCAGCAGCTTCGGACGCACAGATACGCAGTATTTT.

To note about this clone: The sample carries other DNA sequences with the same CDR3. V is TRBV5-4 and J is TRBJ1-2; unclear D gene. Germline V gives CDR1 SGHNT, CDR2 YYREEE (reference sequence). The V end lost 1 base, the J end lost 9 bases, and 16 bases lay between the germline ends. The CDR3 length is 14 residues. The CDR3 is CASSLTSGDNSYTF. In nucleotides, the CDR3 is TGTGCCAGCAGCTTGACTAGTGGGGATAATAGCTACACCTTC.

The chain recombines TRBV20-1 with TRBJ2-3, with D perhaps matching TRBD1 (5 bases). Trimming cost V 4 bases and J 5 bases, with 7 bases left between them. From germline, CDR1 is DFQATT and CDR2 SNEGSKA (reference sequence). This CDR3 has 11 residues. This chain's CDR3 is CSATGQDTQYF. The CDR3 DNA reads as TGCAGTGCTACAGGGCAAGATACGCAGTATTTT.

This chain connects TRBV7-2 to TRBJ2-2, with D possibly being TRBD2 (5 bases). The CDR3 is 14 amino acids. Germline V gives CDR1 SGHTA, CDR2 FQGNSA. The germline V and J ends were trimmed by 5 bases and 4 bases, with 11 bases remaining between them. In DNA form, the CDR3 reads TGTGCCAGCAGCGGGAACCGGGGCACCGGGGAGCTGTTTTTT. It translates to CASSGNRGTGELFF. Full variable domain (remainder filled in from reference TRBV7-2 and TRBJ2-2): GAGVSQSPSNKVTEKGKDVELRCDPISGHTALYWYRQSLGQGLEFLIYFQGNSAPDKSGLPSDRFSAERTGGSVSTLTIQRTQQEDSAVYLCASSGNRGTGELFFGEGSRLTVL.

The V and J genes are TRBV7-3 and TRBJ2-5; 8 bases align to TRBD2. This CDR3 contains 15 residues. Germline V CDR1 and CDR2: SGHTA, FQGTGA. Trimming at V came to 5 bases and at J to 5 bases, leaving 10 bases not matched to a gene. The DNA of the CDR3 is TGTGCCAGCAGCCGGTCGGGGACTAGGGGGGAGACCCAGTACTTC. This translates into CASSRSGTRGETQYF.

The chain recombines TRBV5-4 with TRBJ2-7; TRBD2 aligns across 7 bases. The germline V gene encodes CDR1 SGHNT and CDR2 YYREEE (reference sequence). After removal of 3 bases from V and 3 bases from J, the junction contained 6 bases not matched to a gene. CDR3 length equals 14 residues. CDR3 sequence reads: CASSSGGLIYEQYF. In DNA, the CDR3 is TGTGCCAGCAGCTCGGGGGGACTGATCTACGAGCAGTACTTC.

In this sample, this clone turned up once. This same CDR3 is encoded by further DNA sequences in the sample. The CDR3 region is CASSPGGSGANVLTF. The CDR3, as DNA: TGTGCCAGCAGTCCTGGGGGCTCTGGGGCCAACGTCCTGACTTTC. The genes are TRBV6-5 and TRBJ2-6; D tentatively fits TRBD1 or TRBD2 (5 bases each). Trimming took off 5 bases at V and 0 bases at J, with 8 bases between the two ends. CDR3 length equals 15 residues. CDR1 MNHEY and CDR2 SVGAGI come from the germline V gene.

CDR3 sequence: CASSPTGTGYEKLFF. The DNA of the CDR3 is TGTGCCAGCAGCCCCACCGGGACAGGGTATGAAAAACTGTTTTTT. The genes are TRBV7-8 and TRBJ1-4; 9 bases match TRBD1. Germline assignment: CDR1 SGHVS and CDR2 FQNEAQ. Losses at the gene ends were 5 bases for V and 6 bases for J; bases not matched to a gene: 7. CDR3 size: 15 residues.

The rearrangement uses TRBV19 and TRBJ2-1, with 13 bases identical to TRBD2. The CDR3 sequence is 15 residues long. In germline, CDR1 is LNHDA, CDR2 SQIVND (reference sequence). The V and J ends lost 7 bases and 4 bases, in that order; junction bases with no gene match: 4. In nucleotides, the CDR3 is TGTGCCAGTAAGTGGACTAGCGGGGGATACAATGAGCAGTTCTTC. Amino acid sequence: CASKWTSGGYNEQFF.

This clone was counted a single time. J is TRBJ2-4 and V is TRBV7-9, with 11 bases that match TRBD1. The V and J ends lost 6 bases and 7 bases, in that order; junction bases with no gene match: 8. Germline V gene lookup returns CDR1 SEHNR and CDR2 FQNEAQ (reference sequence). The CDR3 covers 15 residues. CDR3 region: CASSIDRDRGNIQYF. The CDR3 nucleotides read TGTGCCAGCAGTATAGACCGGGACAGGGGGAACATTCAGTACTTC.

The rearrangement uses TRBV18 and TRBJ2-3; 10 nucleotides line up with TRBD2. CDR1 and CDR2 (germline): KGHSH, LQKENI. Germline trimming cut 0 bases from V and 5 bases from J; bases unmatched to any gene: 8. The CDR3 contains 17 residues. The chain's CDR3 is CASSPPSAGGPIDTQYF. For the CDR3, the DNA is TGTGCCAGCTCACCACCGTCAGCGGGAGGGCCTATAGATACGCAGTATTTT. Combining the CDR3 with reference TRBV18 and TRBJ2-3 gives the whole variable domain NAGVMQNPRHLVRRRGQEARLRCSPMKGHSHVYWYRQLPEEGLKFMVYLQKENIIDESGMPKERFSAEFPKEGPSILRIQQVVRGDSAAYFCASSPPSAGGPIDTQYFGPGTRLTVL.

The chain employs TRBV5-6 and TRBJ2-7; the D gene is possibly TRBD2 (5 bases). Trimming took 1 base from V and 2 from J, leaving 16 bases between them. Germline V gene sequence: CDR1 SGHDT, CDR2 YYEEEE. CDR3 length: 16 amino acids. This CDR3 is CASSLRVAGPTYEQYF. CDR3 DNA sequence: TGTGCCAGCAGCTTGAGGGTGGCGGGCCCCACCTACGAGCAGTACTTC.

The chain joins TRBV10-3 to TRBJ1-1; D gene ambiguous. Germline assignment: CDR1 ENHRY and CDR2 SYGVKD. The CDR3 sequence is 14 residues long. V lost 7 bases, J lost 5 bases, and 17 bases lay in between. The CDR3 DNA follows: TGTGCCATCAAAGGCGCGGGATCCCAAACTGAAGCTTTCTTT. Residues: CAIKGAGSQTEAFF.

V and J are TRBV18 and TRBJ2-2; D tentatively fits TRBD1 or TRBD2 (5 bases each). Per the germline V gene, CDR1 is KGHSH and CDR2 is LQKENI. The V end lost 0 bases, the J end lost 6 bases, and 11 bases lay between the germline ends. This CDR3 is 15 amino acids long. The CDR3 DNA reads as TGTGCCAGCTCACCACCGGTCGGGGCGTCCGGGGAGCTGTTTTTT. Its translation is CASSPPVGASGELFF.

This sequence joins TRBV6-1 and TRBJ2-7; 9 bases line up with TRBD1. CDR1 is MNHNS, CDR2 SASEGT, per germline. The V and J ends lost 3 bases and 2 bases, in that order; junction bases with no gene match: 5. There are 15 residues in the CDR3. Here the CDR3 reads CASSEGQGRTYEQYF. The CDR3 DNA reads as TGTGCCAGCAGTGAGGGACAGGGAAGGACCTACGAGCAGTACTTC.

The V and J genes are TRBV6-5 and TRBJ1-3; D not resolved. The CDR3 loop spans 16 amino acids. V dropped 1 base and J dropped 0 bases, with 10 bases sitting between them. Germline V gives CDR1 MNHEY, CDR2 SVGAGI. The chain's CDR3 is CASSYFTPNSGNTIYF. The CDR3 bases are TGTGCCAGCAGTTACTTTACCCCTAACTCTGGAAACACCATATATTTT.

The chain carries TRBV5-8 and TRBJ2-7; perhaps TRBD1 as D (5 bases). Trimming removed 1 base at V and 1 base at J, with 12 bases between. Germline CDR1 SGHTS, CDR2 YDEGEE. The CDR3 has 15 amino acids. CDR3 coding DNA: TGTGCCAGCAGCTTGTGGGGCGTTCGGTCCTACGAGCAGTACTTC. Residues: CASSLWGVRSYEQYF.

V and J are TRBV5-4 and TRBJ1-1, with a weak D call TRBD1 (5 bases). CDR1 is SGHNT and CDR2 is YYREEE in the germline V gene (reference sequence). The CDR3 extends over 15 amino acids. V was shortened by 2 bases and J by 0 bases, with 11 bases between the two germline ends. The CDR3 DNA reads as TGTGCCAGCAGCTTCGGTCAGGGATTGAACACTGAAGCTTTCTTT. It translates to CASSFGQGLNTEAFF.

The rearrangement joins TRBV5-1 to TRBJ2-3; D unresolved. Trimming shortened V by 2 bases and J by 2 bases, and 12 bases separated the two germline ends. The germline V gene encodes CDR1 SGHRS and CDR2 YFSETQ. The CDR3 extends over 15 amino acids. The CDR3 sequence is CASSFPLGTTDTQYF. In nucleotides, the CDR3 is TGCGCCAGCAGCTTCCCGTTGGGAACCACAGATACGCAGTATTTT. The variable domain in full, with the rest retrieved from reference TRBV5-1 and TRBJ2-3, is KAGVTQTPRYLIKTRGQQVTLSCSPISGHRSVSWYQQTPGQGLQFLFEYFSETQRNKGNFPGRFSGRQFSNSRSEMNVSTLELGDSALYLCASSFPLGTTDTQYFGPGTRLTVL.

About this clone: The same CDR3 is also encoded by other DNA sequences in this sample. V is TRBV28 and J is TRBJ2-1; 8 bases line up with TRBD2. V lost 7 bases, J lost 4 bases, and 3 bases stayed unmatched. The CDR3 runs 13 residues. CDR1 and CDR2 from the germline V gene are MDHEN and SYDVKM. CDR3 loop: CASTPGGYNEQFF. CDR3 coding DNA: TGTGCCAGCACCCCGGGGGGGTACAATGAGCAGTTCTTC. Combining the CDR3 with reference TRBV28 and TRBJ2-1 gives the whole variable domain DVKVTQSSRYLVKRTGEKVFLECVQDMDHENMFWYRQDPGLGLRLIYFSYDVKMKEKGDIPEGYSVSREKKERFSLILESASTNQTSMYLCASTPGGYNEQFFGPGTRLTVL.

The chain carries TRBV11-3 and TRBJ2-3, with a possible D match to TRBD1 (6 bases). The length of the CDR3 is 15 residues. Germline CDR1 reads SGHNT; CDR2 reads YENEEA. The ends were cut back, 2 bases at V and 2 bases at J, with 11 bases in the middle. CDR3 residues: CASSLRQESTDTQYF. The CDR3 nucleotides are TGTGCCAGCAGCTTACGACAGGAGTCCACAGATACGCAGTATTTT.

V and J are TRBV9 and TRBJ2-1; TRBD2 agrees at 12 bases. CDR1 is SGDLS and CDR2 is YYNGEE in the germline V gene. The CDR3 is 18 amino acids. V shed 0 bases and J 8 bases; nucleotides not matched to a gene: 12. CDR3 DNA sequence: TGTGCCAGCAGCGTAGTCGGGATGACTAGCGGGAGTCTTGATGAGCAGTTCTTC. Protein product: CASSVVGMTSGSLDEQFF.

The chain couples TRBV18 to TRBJ2-7; TRBD1 might be the D (7 bases). Trimming pared 3 bases from V and 6 bases from J, leaving 18 bases between. CDR1 is KGHSH and CDR2 is LQKENI in the germline V gene. This CDR3 comprises 15 residues. CDR3 amino acids: CASSPRTGGGPEQYF. In DNA form, the CDR3 reads TGTGCCAGCTCACCCAGGACAGGTGGGGGGCCCGAGCAGTACTTC.

The chain couples TRBV4-1 to TRBJ2-7; TRBD2 might be the D (7 bases). Trimming shortened V by 5 bases and J by 0 bases, and 14 bases separated the two germline ends. The V gene's germline CDR1 is MGHRA and CDR2 YSYEKL. The CDR3 is made up of 15 amino acids. CDR3 amino acids: CASSFLGGLSYEQYF. The CDR3 DNA reads as TGCGCCAGCAGCTTCCTGGGGGGGCTCTCCTACGAGCAGTACTTC.

The count of this clone is one. CDR3 region: CASSQQSLLSGNTIYF. The CDR3 nucleotides read TGTGCCAGCAGCCAACAGTCGCTTCTCTCTGGAAACACCATATATTTT. The chain is built from TRBV7-6 and TRBJ1-3; the D is unclear. Germline CDR1 and CDR2: SGHVS and FNYEAQ. The CDR3 runs 16 residues. V shed 5 bases and J shed 0 bases, with 14 bases lying between them.

A single count supports this clone. J is TRBJ2-2 and V is TRBV7-3, with 9 positions matching TRBD2. Germline V lookup: CDR1 SGHTA, CDR2 FQGTGA. The V and J ends lost 2 bases and 6 bases, in that order; junction bases with no gene match: 10. This CDR3 contains 17 residues. The CDR3 loop is CASSLAISAGGPGELFF. DNA for the CDR3: TGTGCCAGCAGCTTAGCGATCTCTGCGGGAGGGCCCGGGGAGCTGTTTTTT.